Given below is one TCR beta chain in context. The data originate from a study of beta chain features in type 1 diabetes. The authors reverse transcribed all of the isolated RNA, so sequencing captured expressed TCRB transcripts. TCRdb keeps only in-frame clones here, not all; method: immunoSEQ multiplex PCR. The repertoire has roughly 300,000 clones, roughly 8% of them found once; the top ten carry approximately 0.47%. The trim removed 4 bases at V and 6 bases at J, leaving 11 bases unmatched. The CDR3 totals 16 residues. The germline CDR1 and CDR2 sequences are SGHDN and FVKESK. The chain joins TRBV14 to TRBJ2-5; 10 bases fit TRBD2. This receptor was identified in a woman aged 18-29 years in good health. Sequencing input: central memory CD4+ T cells from blood. DNA for the CDR3: TGTGCCAGCAGCCTAAATTGGCTAGCGGGAGTTCAGACCCAGTACTTC. The encoded protein is CASSLNWLAGVQTQYF.